The sequence of this TCR beta chain was determined in a study of cytomegalovirus exposure and HLA in healthy donors. Study results and caveats: Association with HLA alleles at 0.05 false discovery rate was found for about 17,000 TCR beta sequences in a later analysis.

Primers included in the PCR were 60 Vbeta and 13 Jbeta primers. Sequencing used immunoSEQ multiplex PCR; TCRdb keeps in-frame clones, though not all of them. The top ten hold roughly 2.5% of the sample, which has around 100,000 clones, 74% seen once. A single count supports this clone. Its antigen is currently unknown. The sample consisted of PBMCs. The source is a man in his fifties or sixties in good health and CMV-seropositive.

CDR3 amino acids: CASSSVPGADTDTQYF. The DNA of the CDR3 is TGCGCCAGCAGCTCGGTTCCAGGGGCGGACACAGATACGCAGTATTTT. The gene calls are TRBV5-1 and TRBJ2-3, with a possible D match to TRBD1 (6 bases). This CDR3 region has 16 residues. Germline-derived CDR1 and CDR2 are SGHRS and YFSETQ. V lost 3 bases and J lost 2, with 16 bases in between. The full variable domain, its missing parts supplied by reference TRBV5-1 and TRBJ2-3, is KAGVTQTPRYLIKTRGQQVTLSCSPISGHRSVSWYQQTPGQGLQFLFEYFSETQRNKGNFPGRFSGRQFSNSRSEMNVSTLELGDSALYLCASSSVPGADTDTQYFGPGTRLTVL.